The 19 T cell receptor beta chains below all came from one sample that was sequenced in a study of blood T cell repertoires in COVID-19. The assay was immunoSEQ multiplex PCR, and TCRdb's table has in-frame clones only and misses some. The sample records about 86,000 clones, 80% to 90% being singletons. Sequencing was done on a sample of peripheral blood. The receptors shown here come from a human donor in a cohort sampled during active COVID-19.

J is TRBJ2-7 and V is TRBV19; 10 nucleotides agree with TRBD2. Germline CDR1 is LNHDA and CDR2 is SQIVND (reference sequence). The length of the CDR3 is 16 residues. Losses at the gene ends were 6 bases for V and 1 base for J; bases not matched to a gene: 9. CDR3 amino acids: CASSKPRTSGSYEQYF. DNA of the CDR3: TGTGCCAGTAGCAAACCCCGGACTAGCGGTTCCTACGAGCAGTACTTC.

The rearrangement uses TRBV5-1 and TRBJ2-7; perhaps TRBD2 as D (6 bases). V shed 6 bases and J shed 7 bases, with 17 bases lying between them. The length of the CDR3 is 13 residues. Germline V gives CDR1 SGHRS, CDR2 YFSETQ. CDR3 protein: CASKAGSSWEQYF. CDR3 nucleotides: TGCGCCAGCAAAGCCGGGAGTTCATGGGAGCAGTACTTC. The whole variable domain, filled in from reference TRBV5-1 and TRBJ2-7, reads KAGVTQTPRYLIKTRGQQVTLSCSPISGHRSVSWYQQTPGQGLQFLFEYFSETQRNKGNFPGRFSGRQFSNSRSEMNVSTLELGDSALYLCASKAGSSWEQYFGPGTRLTVT.

V and J are TRBV7-8 and TRBJ2-5; maybe TRBD1 (5 bases). V was trimmed by 1 base and J by 6 bases, leaving 6 bases between them. Germline-derived CDR1 and CDR2 are SGHVS and FQNEAQ. The CDR3 contains 12 residues. Here the CDR3 reads CASSLEGKTQYF. The DNA of the CDR3 is TGTGCCAGCAGCTTAGAGGGGAAGACCCAGTACTTC.

This clone is categorized as medium-sized. V usage is TRBV29-1 and J usage is TRBJ2-5; TRBD2 matches at 12 bases. The germline V gene encodes CDR1 SQVTM and CDR2 ANQGSEA. The CDR3 has 17 amino acids. The trim removed 4 bases at V and 1 base at J, leaving 10 bases unmatched. The CDR3 is CSVGGASGRAVQETQYF. The CDR3 DNA is TGCAGCGTTGGTGGAGCTAGCGGGAGGGCCGTCCAAGAGACCCAGTACTTC.

The genes are TRBV5-1 and TRBJ2-2; tentatively, D is TRBD1 (5 bases). V was shortened by 9 bases and J by 6 bases, with 18 bases between the two germline ends. CDR3 length: 14 residues. Germline CDR1 reads SGHRS; CDR2 reads YFSETQ. CDR3 residues: CATQTQGTAGELFF. CDR3 nucleotide sequence: TGCGCCACCCAGACCCAGGGTACCGCCGGGGAGCTGTTTTTT.

The V call is TRBV7-2, the J call TRBJ1-4; D gene ambiguous. Germline V gene lookup returns CDR1 SGHTA and CDR2 FQGNSA. V shed 5 bases and J shed 8 bases, with 15 bases lying between them. CDR3 length: 14 amino acids. The CDR3 nucleotides read TGTGCCAGCAGCCGTGGAATGGGCAACGAAAAACTGTTTTTT. Encoded protein: CASSRGMGNEKLFF. The full variable domain, in which reference TRBV7-2 and TRBJ1-4 provide the parts outside the CDR3, is GAGVSQSPSNKVTEKGKDVELRCDPISGHTALYWYRQSLGQGLEFLIYFQGNSAPDKSGLPSDRFSAERTGGSVSTLTIQRTQQEDSAVYLCASSRGMGNEKLFFGSGTQLSVL.

There are a few counts of this clone. The chain couples TRBV19 to TRBJ2-7; D is perhaps TRBD2 (6 bases). V was trimmed by 3 bases and J by 1 base, leaving 16 bases between them. The germline V gene encodes CDR1 LNHDA and CDR2 SQIVND (reference sequence). The CDR3 contains 16 residues. CDR3 nucleotides: TGTGCCAGTAGTATCCGCTCCGGGGGTAGGTCCTACGAGCAGTACTTC. Translation: CASSIRSGGRSYEQYF.

The chain carries TRBV5-1 and TRBJ1-1; 11 nucleotides agree with TRBD1. The junction had 12 bases not matched to a gene; V was cut back by 2 bases and J by 3 bases. This CDR3 is 18 amino acids long. CDR1 SGHRS and CDR2 YFSETQ come from the germline V gene. CDR3 sequence: CASSLRPGQGVGYTEAFF. CDR3 nucleotides: TGCGCCAGCAGCTTAAGACCGGGACAGGGGGTAGGGTACACTGAAGCTTTCTTT.

This chain links TRBV6-6 with TRBJ2-2, with 8 bases lining up with TRBD1. CDR1 MNHNY and CDR2 SVGAGI come from the germline V gene (reference sequence). The length of the CDR3 is 14 residues. V shed 2 bases, J shed 7 bases, and the junction held 3 bases outside the gene matches. The CDR3 sequence is CASSYDRGGGELFF. The CDR3 DNA follows: TGTGCCAGCAGTTACGACAGGGGCGGCGGGGAGCTGTTTTTT.

The chain couples TRBV7-8 to TRBJ2-5; 12 positions agree with TRBD2. The CDR3 consists of 17 residues. After removal of 6 bases from V and 3 bases from J, the junction contained 11 bases not matched to a gene. Germline CDR1 is SGHVS and CDR2 is FQNEAQ. This chain's CDR3 is CASRTSGRHILKETQYF. In DNA form, the CDR3 reads TGTGCCAGCAGGACTAGCGGGAGACACATACTAAAAGAGACCCAGTACTTC.

The chain has TRBV27 and TRBJ1-5, with no clear D. The V end lost 2 bases, the J end lost 6 bases, and 11 bases lay between the germline ends. The V gene's germline CDR1 is MNHEY and CDR2 SMNVEV (reference sequence). The CDR3 is made up of 14 amino acids. CDR3 sequence reads: CASSLTGGRQPQHF. DNA of the CDR3: TGTGCCAGCAGTTTAACCGGAGGCCGTCAGCCCCAGCATTTT.

The V and J genes are TRBV7-9 and TRBJ2-1; 12 nucleotides align to TRBD2. V lost 4 bases, J lost 5 bases, and 6 bases stayed unmatched. The CDR3 spans 16 residues. Germline CDR1 is SEHNR and CDR2 is FQNEAQ (reference sequence). The CDR3 DNA reads as TGTGCCAGCAGCTCCTGGACTAGCGGGAATGACAATGAGCAGTTCTTC. It codes for CASSSWTSGNDNEQFF.

The rearrangement uses TRBV28 and TRBJ1-1, with D hard to call. The germline V and J ends were trimmed by 8 bases and 8 bases, with 9 bases remaining between them. The CDR3 contains 10 residues. Germline values: CDR1 MDHEN, CDR2 SYDVKM. The CDR3 loop reads CASPSEEAFF. The CDR3 bases are TGTGCCAGCCCTAGCGAAGAAGCTTTCTTT. Filled out from reference TRBV28 and TRBJ1-1, the complete variable domain reads DVKVTQSSRYLVKRTGEKVFLECVQDMDHENMFWYRQDPGLGLRLIYFSYDVKMKEKGDIPEGYSVSREKKERFSLILESASTNQTSMYLCASPSEEAFFGQGTRLTVV.

The chain joins TRBV7-3 to TRBJ2-3, with 9 bases matching TRBD2. The V and J ends lost 4 bases and 2 bases, in that order; junction bases with no gene match: 16. This CDR3 has 19 residues. Germline loops: CDR1 SGHTA, CDR2 FQGTGA. As DNA, the CDR3 is TGTGCCAGCAGCTCGCCCCTCCCCCCTAGCGGGGCTCCCACAGATACGCAGTATTTT. Translation gives CASSSPLPPSGAPTDTQYF. The complete variable domain, with remaining parts taken from reference TRBV7-3 and TRBJ2-3, reads GAGVSQTPSNKVTEKGKYVELRCDPISGHTALYWYRQSLGQGPEFLIYFQGTGAADDSGLPNDRFFAVRPEGSVSTLKIQRTERGDSAVYLCASSSPLPPSGAPTDTQYFGPGTRLTVL.

This rearrangement joins TRBV28 to TRBJ1-2; weak D call: TRBD1 (6 bases). The V end was cut by 5 bases, the J end by 5 bases, with 15 bases between. Germline V gene data show CDR1 as MDHEN and CDR2 as SYDVKM. This CDR3 comprises 14 residues. The CDR3, as DNA: TGTGCCAGCAGTCATCCGACAGGCCTATATGGCTACACCTTC. This encodes CASSHPTGLYGYTF.

The chain is built from TRBV5-1 and TRBJ1-2; D gene uncertain. V was shortened by 3 bases and J by 6 bases, with 9 bases between the two germline ends. The CDR3 contains 12 residues. The V gene's germline CDR1 is SGHRS and CDR2 YFSETQ. The CDR3 nucleotides read TGCGCCAGCAGCTGGGGAGCAGATGGCTACACCTTC. Residues: CASSWGADGYTF.

The DNA of the CDR3 is TGTGCCAGCCAGGACAGCGGAAACACCATATATTTT. It translates to CASQDSGNTIYF. This rearrangement joins TRBV5-5 to TRBJ1-3, with D perhaps TRBD1 (6 bases). Germline CDR1 is SGHKS and CDR2 is YYEKEE (reference sequence). V was trimmed by 7 bases and J by 4 bases, leaving 9 bases between them. This CDR3 region has 12 residues.

The J gene is TRBJ2-1, the V gene TRBV28; D uncertain. V shed 3 bases and J shed 2 bases, with 20 bases lying between them. In germline, CDR1 is MDHEN, CDR2 SYDVKM. The CDR3 sequence is 18 residues long. CDR3 sequence reads: CASSFTARVGYPYNEQFF. As DNA, the CDR3 is TGTGCCAGCAGTTTTACGGCTAGAGTAGGATATCCCTACAATGAGCAGTTCTTC.

This chain links TRBV7-2 with TRBJ2-7, with a possible D match to TRBD1 (5 bases). Between the trimmed V and J ends, which lost 2 bases and 1 base, there was a span of 9 bases. The CDR3 runs 14 residues. The V gene's germline CDR1 is SGHTA and CDR2 FQGNSA. In nucleotides, the CDR3 is TGTGCCAGCAGCTTAACGGACATATCCTACGAGCAGTACTTC. Residues: CASSLTDISYEQYF.